This is a list of T cell receptor beta chains from one sample in a study of PD-1 blockade in classical Hodgkin lymphoma. Method: immunoSEQ multiplex PCR; TCRdb's copy keeps in-frame clones and lacks some. Of 25,000 to 35,000 clones in the sample, more than 60% are singletons; the top ten hold about 15%. This sample comprised peripheral blood mononuclear cells (PBMCs), obtained before the second cycle of nivolumab. Source of these receptors: a human donor with classical Hodgkin lymphoma. CDR3s include the opening cysteine and the closing phenylalanine or tryptophan. A D gene is named only where the DNA matches it firmly. Some rows mark clone size as missing; the rest say once, few, many or name a class of expanded clone.

J gene	clone size	CDR3 length	D gene	V gene	CDR3 DNA	CDR3 protein
TRBJ2-5	NA	16	TRBD1	TRBV5-1	TGCGCCAGCAGCTACATGGAGGGGACAGGAGGTGAGACCCAGTACTTC	CASSYMEGTGGETQYF
TRBJ2-1	NA	14	NA	TRBV9	TGTGCCAGCAGCACGGGGAGCTCCTACAATGAGCAGTTCTTC	CASSTGSSYNEQFF
TRBJ1-3	few	16	NA	TRBV19	TGTGCCAGTACCATGGGGCGTCTTCTCTCTGGAAACACCATATATTTT	CASTMGRLLSGNTIYF
TRBJ1-6	NA	15	NA	TRBV19	TGTGCCAGTAGTATGAATTCAGTTATAAATTCACCCCTCCACTTT	CASSMNSVINSPLHF
TRBJ2-2	NA	14	NA	TRBV7-2	TGTGCCAGCAGCTTAGGTTCTTTCTCCGGGGAGCTGTTTTTT	CASSLGSFSGELFF
TRBJ2-7	NA	14	TRBD1	TRBV5-1	TGCGCCAGCAGCTGGGGACAGGGAGCCTACGAGCAGTACTTC	CASSWGQGAYEQYF
TRBJ1-5	NA	16	NA	TRBV7-2	TGTGCCAGCGGGAAAAAGGGAGGACTTAGCAATCAGCCCCAGCATTTT	CASGKKGGLSNQPQHF
TRBJ2-2	NA	15	NA	TRBV5-4	TGTGCCAGCAGCTTGTACCAATCGTTAGGCGGGGAGCTGTTTTTT	CASSLYQSLGGELFF
TRBJ2-5	NA	13	NA	TRBV19	TGTGCCAGCCGCGCCGGGGCCCAAGAGACCCAGTACTTC	CASRAGAQETQYF
TRBJ2-1	NA	13	TRBD1	TRBV29-1	TGCAGCGTGTCCCGGGACAGCTACAATGAGCAGTTCTTC	CSVSRDSYNEQFF
TRBJ1-6	NA	14	NA	TRBV27	TGTGCCAGCAGCCCCCAGGGGAATAATTCACCCCTCCACTTT	CASSPQGNNSPLHF
TRBJ2-1	NA	16	NA	TRBV7-9	TGTGCCAGCAGCTTATCGGGCTTACCTTCCTACAATGAGCAGTTCTTC	CASSLSGLPSYNEQFF
TRBJ2-4	NA	11	NA	TRBV28	TGTGCCAGCACCGGGGCCTACATTCAGTACTTC	CASTGAYIQYF
TRBJ1-1	NA	12	NA	TRBV6-6	TGTGCCAGCATTGCGGGGGGCACTGAAGCTTTCTTT	CASIAGGTEAFF
TRBJ1-1	NA	17	TRBD1	TRBV19	TGTGCCAGTAGTATCGCCGGGACAGGGGGCTCATCGGCTGAAGCTTTCTTT	CASSIAGTGGSSAEAFF
TRBJ2-3	few	16	TRBD2	TRBV7-2	TGTGCCAGCAGCTCCGAAGGACTAGCGGGCACAGGGACGCAGTATTTT	CASSSEGLAGTGTQYF
TRBJ1-2	NA	15	TRBD1	TRBV19	TGTGCCAGTATCCCCGACAGGGCCCTTAACTATGGCTACACCTTC	CASIPDRALNYGYTF
TRBJ1-2	NA	14	NA	TRBV5-1	TGCGCCAGCAGCTTGGAATCTCCTAACTATGGCTACACCTTC	CASSLESPNYGYTF
TRBJ1-1	NA	13	NA	TRBV5-1	TGCGCCAGCAGCTTGCGGGAATACACTGAAGCTTTCTTT	CASSLREYTEAFF
TRBJ2-7	few	15	TRBD1	TRBV13	TGTGCCAGCAGCCTAAGTCGGACAGGGGTTCACGAGCAGTACTTC	CASSLSRTGVHEQYF
TRBJ1-2	once	13	TRBD1	TRBV6-5	TGTGCCAGCAGTTACGAGGACAGGGGATTGGCCACCTTC	CASSYEDRGLATF
TRBJ1-2	NA	15	NA	TRBV2	TGTGCCAGCGGAGCTCAGGGAAGGAGAGACTATGGCTACACCTTC	CASGAQGRRDYGYTF
TRBJ1-2	NA	15	NA	TRBV4-1	TGCGCCAGCAGCCTGACAGGTTTAGCTAACTATGGCTACACCTTC	CASSLTGLANYGYTF
TRBJ1-6	few	15	NA	TRBV7-8	TGTGCCAGCAGCTTGACCCGACAACTGAATTCACCCCTCCACTTT	CASSLTRQLNSPLHF
TRBJ2-2	NA	13	NA	TRBV15	TGTGCCACCAGCATCGGACAAACCGGGGAGCTGTTTTTT	CATSIGQTGELFF
TRBJ1-1	NA	15	TRBD1	TRBV5-5	TGTGCCAGCAGCCCGACAGGGTCGATGAACACTGAAGCTTTCTTT	CASSPTGSMNTEAFF
TRBJ2-1	NA	21	TRBD2	TRBV5-1	TGCGCCAGCAGCTTGAGGGGCCCTTATGGTGTGAGCGGGGGTACCTACAATGAGCAGTTCTTC	CASSLRGPYGVSGGTYNEQFF
TRBJ1-3	NA	14	NA	TRBV27	TGTGCCAGCAAGAAAGCCGGGACACTAAACACCATATATTTT	CASKKAGTLNTIYF
TRBJ1-2	NA	16	NA	TRBV27	TGTGCCAGCAGTTTATCCAACAGGGCCCGCTACTATGGCTACACCTTC	CASSLSNRARYYGYTF
TRBJ2-3	NA	14	NA	TRBV9	TGTGCCAGCAGCAGGTCCACCAGCACAGATACGCAGTATTTT	CASSRSTSTDTQYF
TRBJ1-2	medium-sized	13	NA	TRBV5-5	TGTGCCAGCAGCTTGGAAGAACTCTATGGCTACACCTTC	CASSLEELYGYTF
TRBJ1-1	few	17	TRBD1	TRBV5-5	TGTGCCAGCAGCGTAGTGGGTACGACAGGGTATGACACTGAAGCTTTCTTT	CASSVVGTTGYDTEAFF
TRBJ1-6	NA	14	TRBD1	TRBV2	TGTGCCGGCGGTTCGGGACAGGGGACTTCACCCCTCCACTTT	CAGGSGQGTSPLHF
TRBJ1-2	NA	14	TRBD1	TRBV6-6	TGTGCCAGCAGTGCCGACAGGGGGCGGGGTGGCTACACCTTC	CASSADRGRGGYTF
TRBJ1-1	NA	14	NA	TRBV5-4	TGTGCCAGCAGCTTTGGACACTCTAACACTGAAGCTTTCTTT	CASSFGHSNTEAFF
TRBJ2-1	NA	13	TRBD1	TRBV28	TGTGCCGCCGCCCGGGACAGCGCTTCTGAGCAGTTCTTC	CAAARDSASEQFF
TRBJ1-6	NA	13	NA	TRBV7-6	TGTGCCAGCAGCGCACAGCCTGATTCACCCCTCCACTTT	CASSAQPDSPLHF
TRBJ2-5	NA	12	NA	TRBV4-2	TGTGCCAGCAGCCAATGGGGAGAGACCCAGTACTTC	CASSQWGETQYF
TRBJ2-3	few	15	TRBD2	TRBV19	TGTGCCAGTAGTATAAGGCGGGGGGGCACAGATACGCAGTATTTT	CASSIRRGGTDTQYF
TRBJ2-5	NA	17	NA	TRBV10-3	TGTGCCATCAGTGAGTCGAGGGTTGGGGCAGGGACCGGAACCCAGTACTTC	CAISESRVGAGTGTQYF
TRBJ2-3	NA	14	TRBD2	TRBV30	TGTGCCTGGAGTTCGGGACTAGCTTCAGATACGCAGTATTTT	CAWSSGLASDTQYF
TRBJ1-6	NA	15	NA	TRBV7-9	TGTGCCAGCAGGGGACTGACTGGAGGAAATTCACCCCTCCACTTT	CASRGLTGGNSPLHF
TRBJ2-3	few	17	NA	TRBV7-9	TGTGCCAGCAGCTTTTCAGGGATGGGTTGGGGCACAGATACGCAGTATTTT	CASSFSGMGWGTDTQYF
TRBJ2-7	few	13	NA	TRBV2	TGTGCCAGCATGACAGACCCCCTCTACGAGCAGTACTTC	CASMTDPLYEQYF
TRBJ2-3	few	15	NA	TRBV19	TGTGCCAGTAGTATAAATTCGGCTGGCACAGATACGCAGTATTTT	CASSINSAGTDTQYF
TRBJ2-1	NA	15	NA	TRBV27	TGTGCCAGCAGTTTATACATGGGGCGCCCCGATGAGCAGTTCTTC	CASSLYMGRPDEQFF
TRBJ2-1	few	14	NA	TRBV27	TGTGCCAGCAGTGTTGGACAGAGTTGGAATGAGCAGTTCTTC	CASSVGQSWNEQFF
TRBJ2-6	NA	16	NA	TRBV5-6	TGTGCCAGCAGCCCCGCCGGGGGCTCTGGGGCCAACGTCCTGACTTTC	CASSPAGGSGANVLTF
TRBJ2-3	NA	14	NA	TRBV14	TGTGCCAGCAACCGGGACCACAACACAGATACGCAGTATTTT	CASNRDHNTDTQYF
TRBJ1-1	few	17	NA	TRBV18	TGTGCCAGCCATTCTAATTCGGGATCCCTGATGAACACTGAAGCTTTCTTT	CASHSNSGSLMNTEAFF
TRBJ2-3	few	18	TRBD2	TRBV9	TGTGCCAGCAGCCTTGGGACTAGCGGGGGGGCGGGTACAGATACGCAGTATTTT	CASSLGTSGGAGTDTQYF
TRBJ1-1	NA	15	NA	TRBV28	TGTGCCAGCAGTGAACCACAGGGACTGAACACTGAAGCTTTCTTT	CASSEPQGLNTEAFF
TRBJ2-3	NA	14	NA	TRBV6-6	TGTGCCAGCACCCGGGGGGCCCCCCCAGATACGCAGTATTTT	CASTRGAPPDTQYF